This T cell receptor beta chain stems from a study of cytomegalovirus exposure and HLA in healthy donors. General study results and limits: Reports credit the classifier with highly specific, highly sensitive diagnosis of cytomegalovirus status.

Concerning this clone: Its specificity is not known.

The table came from immunoSEQ multiplex PCR; TCRdb's copy has only in-frame clones and leaves some out. This table holds approximately 160,000 clones, approximately 88% found once. The donors were members of the validation cohort comprising over 100 subjects, separate from the approximately 700-subject first cohort. The CDR3 length is 16 residues. CDR1 is MRHNA, CDR2 SNTAGT, per germline. The V and J ends lost 3 bases and 0 bases respectively, with 13 bases between them. The source is a man aged 25-40 years in good health and CMV-seropositive. The sequenced material came from PBMCs. The chain combines TRBV6-4 with TRBJ2-3; a weak D match, TRBD2 (5 bases). CDR3 coding DNA: TGTGCCAGCAGTGAAAATGGAGCGGCTAGCACAGATACGCAGTATTTT. Residues: CASSENGAASTDTQYF.